This T cell receptor (beta chain) was profiled in a study of T-cell reconstitution after alpha-beta-depleted transplantation in children. Study outcomes and limitations: Two months or so post-transplant, alpha-beta T cells reportedly derived from several hundred expanded graft clones. Among T cells one year after transplant, newly produced cells accounted for most counts and diversity.

This clonotype was counted ten times or more. Antigen: not known. Preparation of the TCRbeta library was carried out with unique molecular identifiers. TCRdb used MiXCR to reprocess the PCR reads, holding one entry per CDR3 protein. The data contain about 980,000 distinct CDR3 sequences, 25% to 35% of them singletons. Losses at the gene ends were 7 bases for V and 7 bases for J; bases not matched to a gene: 9. Germline assignment: CDR1 MDHEN and CDR2 SYDVKM. This CDR3 spans 15 amino acids. Sequencing was performed on PBMCs, mostly from graft donor cells, taken 360 days after TCRalphabeta/CD19-depleted stem cell transplant. The J gene is TRBJ1-5, the V gene TRBV28; TRBD1 agrees at 11 bases. The sequence came from a boy younger than two who had a stem cell transplant for SCID, so the T cells may come from the graft donor. The CDR3 nucleotides are TGTGCCAGCACCACATGGGGACAGGGGGAGCAGCCCCAGCATTTT. It yields the protein CASTTWGQGEQPQHF.